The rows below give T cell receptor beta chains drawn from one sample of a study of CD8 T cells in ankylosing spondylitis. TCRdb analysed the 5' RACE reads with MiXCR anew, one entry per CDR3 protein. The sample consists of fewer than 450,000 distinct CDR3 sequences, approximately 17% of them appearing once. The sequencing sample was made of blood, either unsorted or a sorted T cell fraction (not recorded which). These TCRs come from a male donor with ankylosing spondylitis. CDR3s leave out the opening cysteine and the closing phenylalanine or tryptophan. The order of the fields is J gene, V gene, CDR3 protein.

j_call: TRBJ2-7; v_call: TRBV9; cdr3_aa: AQRQPGKIHEQY
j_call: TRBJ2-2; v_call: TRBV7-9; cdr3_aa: ASNRADTGELF
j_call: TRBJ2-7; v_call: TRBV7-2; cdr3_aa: ASSFRPSGRYEQY
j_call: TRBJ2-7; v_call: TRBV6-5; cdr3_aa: ASSSGGLSSYEQY
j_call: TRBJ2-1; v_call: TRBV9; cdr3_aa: ASSPTAGQSYNEQF
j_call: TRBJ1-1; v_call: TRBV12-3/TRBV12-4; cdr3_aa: ASSLGDRGRNTEAF
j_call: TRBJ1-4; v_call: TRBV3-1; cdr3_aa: ASSHGDRGNEKLF
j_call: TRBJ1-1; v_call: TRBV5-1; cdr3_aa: ASKATGINTEAF
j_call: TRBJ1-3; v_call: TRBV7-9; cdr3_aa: ASSLGDIASGNTIY
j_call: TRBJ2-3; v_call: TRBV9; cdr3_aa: ASSVVGTGDTDTQY
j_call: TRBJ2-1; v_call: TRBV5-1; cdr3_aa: ASSETGPEQF
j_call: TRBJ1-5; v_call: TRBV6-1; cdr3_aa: ASSRTRDSNSGNQPQH
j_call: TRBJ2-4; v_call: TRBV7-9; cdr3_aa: ASSLARWEGENIQY
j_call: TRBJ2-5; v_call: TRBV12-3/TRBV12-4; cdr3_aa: ASSSEGFGETQY
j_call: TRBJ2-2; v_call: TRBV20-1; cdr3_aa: SARVARNTGELF
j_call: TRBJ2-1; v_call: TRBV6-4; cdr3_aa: ASSDLKSSYNEQF
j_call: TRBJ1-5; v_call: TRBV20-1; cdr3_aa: SARGTGSSYYNQPQH
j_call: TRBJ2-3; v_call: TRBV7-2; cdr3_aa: ASSLEVGGGLDTQY
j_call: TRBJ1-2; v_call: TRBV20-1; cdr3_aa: SAHRVNPYGYT
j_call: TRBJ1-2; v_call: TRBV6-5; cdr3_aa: ASSYSNQGADYGYT